This T cell receptor (beta chain) was recovered during a study of T cells in Graves' hyperthyroidism and ophthalmopathy. Study findings and constraints: The model predicted ophthalmopathy a median around 6.5 months before onset.

Researchers amplified the TCR beta CDR3 regions from RNA transcripts. First-round RT-PCR of the TCR CDR3 relied on the HTBI primer set. From the multiplex PCR reads, TCRdb called clonotypes with MiXCR, one entry per CDR3 protein. The table lists some 400,000 distinct CDR3 sequences, approximately 12% of them singletons, with less than 25% in the top ten. This clonotype was observed a few times. Its antigen is as yet unknown. Looked up from germline, CDR1 is GTSNPN and CDR2 is SVGIG (reference sequence). The CDR3 has 12 amino acids. The ends were cut back, 3 bases at V and 7 bases at J, with 10 bases in the middle.

Sequencing was carried out using blood. The origin of this receptor is a man under 40 with Graves' hyperthyroidism that later progressed to Graves' ophthalmopathy. The V gene is TRBV30, the J gene TRBJ1-5, with D possibly matching TRBD1 (6 bases). The CDR3 spells CAWSTGNQPQHF. The DNA for the CDR3 is TGTGCCTGGAGCACAGGGAACCAGCCCCAGCATTTT.